One and the same sample provided the 9 T cell receptor beta chains below, sequenced in a study of cytomegalovirus exposure and HLA in healthy donors. 60 Vbeta and 13 Jbeta primers were used in PCR. TCRdb's table, derived via immunoSEQ multiplex PCR, lists solely in-frame clones and lacks some. The table includes roughly 170,000 clones, more than 60% detected once. Material for sequencing was PBMCs. The receptors were sampled from a young woman in good health and CMV-seropositive.

The rearrangement joins TRBV4-1 to TRBJ2-7; D is unclear. Germline CDR1 is MGHRA and CDR2 is YSYEKL. The V end was cut by 1 base, the J end by 3 bases, with 4 bases between. CDR3 length: 12 residues. Written as DNA, the CDR3 is TGCGCCAGCAGCCAAGTTCACTACGAGCAGTACTTC. It yields the protein CASSQVHYEQYF.

The chain has TRBV29-1 and TRBJ1-5; TRBD1 matches at 10 bases. The trim removed 4 bases at V and 7 bases at J, leaving 4 bases unmatched. CDR3 length: 13 residues. Germline CDR1 SQVTM, CDR2 ANQGSEA. The CDR3 sequence: CSVGQGAGQPQHF. The CDR3 DNA follows: TGCAGCGTTGGACAGGGGGCTGGGCAGCCCCAGCATTTT.

V gene TRBV18 combines with J gene TRBJ2-7; 9 bases agree with TRBD2. The CDR3 totals 16 residues. Trimming took 3 bases from V and 5 from J; bases not matched to a gene: 11. Germline V gene data show CDR1 as KGHSH and CDR2 as LQKENI. Here the CDR3 reads CASSPYMVAGDDEQYF. Written as DNA, the CDR3 is TGTGCCAGCTCACCCTACATGGTAGCGGGAGATGACGAGCAGTACTTC.

The chain combines TRBV18 with TRBJ1-1; TRBD1 matches 11 bases. There are 15 residues in the CDR3. CDR1 KGHSH and CDR2 LQKENI come from the germline V gene. V dropped 5 bases and J dropped 4; count of bases not matched to a gene: 6. The DNA for the CDR3 is TGTGCCAGCTCAGGACAGGGGGCGCAGGGCACTGAAGCTTTCTTT. Its protein product is CASSGQGAQGTEAFF.

V usage is TRBV6-4 and J usage is TRBJ1-2; D is ambiguous. The germline CDR1 and CDR2 sequences are MRHNA and SNTAGT. V was pared by 2 bases and J by 1 base, with 8 bases between. The CDR3 runs to 14 residues. CDR3 nucleotides: TGTGCCAGCAGTGACGGCGGACTTAACTATGGCTACACCTTC. As protein: CASSDGGLNYGYTF.

The J gene is TRBJ2-1, the V gene TRBV5-4; 9 bases align to TRBD2. The CDR3 is made up of 15 amino acids. The V and J ends lost 2 bases and 6 bases, in that order; junction bases with no gene match: 6. CDR1 and CDR2 from the germline V gene are SGHNT and YYREEE (reference sequence). The CDR3 coding sequence is TGTGCCAGCAGCTTCATGCGGGAGGGCCGCAATGAGCAGTTCTTC. Amino acid sequence: CASSFMREGRNEQFF.

This chain uses TRBV6-5 with TRBJ2-7; the D gene is possibly TRBD1 (6 bases). The V end lost 7 bases, the J end lost 2 bases, and 18 bases lay between the germline ends. CDR1 MNHEY and CDR2 SVGAGI come from the germline V gene. The CDR3 covers 15 residues. CDR3 protein: CASKLTMTGTYEQYF. In nucleotides, the CDR3 is TGTGCCAGCAAACTTACAATGACAGGCACCTACGAGCAGTACTTC.

The rearrangement uses TRBV4-2 and TRBJ2-5; 7 nucleotides line up with TRBD2. V shed 4 bases and J 2 bases; nucleotides not matched to a gene: 10. CDR1 LGHNA and CDR2 YNFKEQ come from the germline V gene. This CDR3 has 16 residues. The DNA of the CDR3 is TGTGCCAGCAGCCCGGGGAGGAGCGGGGTACAAGAGACCCAGTACTTC. It yields the protein CASSPGRSGVQETQYF.

V gene TRBV7-6 combines with J gene TRBJ2-1; D not certain. Trimming left V 8 bases short and J 10 bases short, with 12 bases between. There are 11 residues in the CDR3. Germline CDR1 reads SGHVS; CDR2 reads FNYEAQ. In DNA form, the CDR3 reads TGTGCCAGCGCACTCTCAGGCGAGCAGTTCTTC. Its protein is CASALSGEQFF.